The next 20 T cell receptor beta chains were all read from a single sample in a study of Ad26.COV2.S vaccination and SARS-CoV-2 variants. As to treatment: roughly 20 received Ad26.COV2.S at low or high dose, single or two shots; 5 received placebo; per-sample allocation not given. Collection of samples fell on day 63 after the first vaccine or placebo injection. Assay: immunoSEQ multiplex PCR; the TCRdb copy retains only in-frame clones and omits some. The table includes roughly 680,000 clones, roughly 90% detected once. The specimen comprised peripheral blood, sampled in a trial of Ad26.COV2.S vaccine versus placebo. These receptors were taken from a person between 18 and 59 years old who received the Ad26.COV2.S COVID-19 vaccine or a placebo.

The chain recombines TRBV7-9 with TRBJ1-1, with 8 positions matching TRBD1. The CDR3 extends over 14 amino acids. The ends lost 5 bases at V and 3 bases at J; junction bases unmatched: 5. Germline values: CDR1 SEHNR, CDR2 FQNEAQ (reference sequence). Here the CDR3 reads CASSRLTGDTEAFF. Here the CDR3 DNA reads TGTGCCAGCAGCCGATTGACAGGGGACACTGAAGCTTTCTTT.

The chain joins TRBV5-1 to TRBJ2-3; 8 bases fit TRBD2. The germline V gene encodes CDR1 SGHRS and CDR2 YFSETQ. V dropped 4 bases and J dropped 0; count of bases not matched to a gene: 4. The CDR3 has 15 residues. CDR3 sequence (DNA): TGCGCCAGCAGCATTAGCGGGGTGAGCACAGATACGCAGTATTTT. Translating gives CASSISGVSTDTQYF.

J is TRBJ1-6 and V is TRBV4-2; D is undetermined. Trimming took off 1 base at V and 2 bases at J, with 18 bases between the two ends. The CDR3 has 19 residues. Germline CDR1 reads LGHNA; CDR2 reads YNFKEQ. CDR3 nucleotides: TGTGCCAGCAGCCAAGTAACGGACCTTCCCGTCCCCTATAATTCACCCCTCCACTTT. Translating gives CASSQVTDLPVPYNSPLHF.

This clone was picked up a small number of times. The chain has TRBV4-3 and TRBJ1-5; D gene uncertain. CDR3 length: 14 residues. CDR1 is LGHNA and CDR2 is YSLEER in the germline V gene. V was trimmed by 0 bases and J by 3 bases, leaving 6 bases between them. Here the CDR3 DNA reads TGCGCCAGCAGCCAAGATCATAACAATCAGCCCCAGCATTTT. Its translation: CASSQDHNNQPQHF.

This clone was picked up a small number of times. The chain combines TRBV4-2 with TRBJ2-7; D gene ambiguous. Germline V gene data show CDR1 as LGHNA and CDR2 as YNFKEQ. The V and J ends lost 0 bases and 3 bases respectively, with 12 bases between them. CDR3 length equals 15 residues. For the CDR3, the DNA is TGTGCCAGCAGCCAAGAAGCAGGTTACCTCTACGAGCAGTACTTC. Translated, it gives CASSQEAGYLYEQYF.

DNA of the CDR3: TGTGCCAGCAGCTTAACTAGCGGAGATGGAAACATTCAGTACTTC. Protein product: CASSLTSGDGNIQYF. V gene TRBV7-2 combines with J gene TRBJ2-4; 8 nucleotides match TRBD2. Looked up from germline, CDR1 is SGHTA and CDR2 is FQGNSA. The junction had 6 bases not matched to a gene; V was cut back by 2 bases and J by 6 bases. The CDR3 loop spans 15 amino acids.

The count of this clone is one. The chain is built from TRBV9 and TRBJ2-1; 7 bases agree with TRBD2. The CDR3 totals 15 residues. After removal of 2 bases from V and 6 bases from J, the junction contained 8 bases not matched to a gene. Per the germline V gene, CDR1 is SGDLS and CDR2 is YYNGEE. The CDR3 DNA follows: TGTGCCAGCAGCGTGCAAACTAGCGCGCTCAATGAGCAGTTCTTC. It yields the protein CASSVQTSALNEQFF.

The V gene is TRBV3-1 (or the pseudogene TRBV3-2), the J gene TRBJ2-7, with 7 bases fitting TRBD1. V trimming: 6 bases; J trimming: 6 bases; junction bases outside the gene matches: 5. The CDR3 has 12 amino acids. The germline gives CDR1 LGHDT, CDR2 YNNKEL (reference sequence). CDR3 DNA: TGTGCCAGCAGACGACAGGGCACCGAGCAGTACTTC. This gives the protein CASRRQGTEQYF.

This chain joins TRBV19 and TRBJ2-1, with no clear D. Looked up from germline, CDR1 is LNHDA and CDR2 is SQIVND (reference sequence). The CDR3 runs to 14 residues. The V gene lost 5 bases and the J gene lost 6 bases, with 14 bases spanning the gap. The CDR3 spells CASSFRETSNEQFF. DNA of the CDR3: TGTGCCAGTAGTTTCCGAGAGACCTCCAATGAGCAGTTCTTC.

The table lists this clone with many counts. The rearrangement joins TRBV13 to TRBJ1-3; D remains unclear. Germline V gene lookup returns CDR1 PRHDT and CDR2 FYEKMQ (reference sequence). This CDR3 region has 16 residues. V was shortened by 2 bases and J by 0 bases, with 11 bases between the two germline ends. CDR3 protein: CASSLWVGHSGNTIYF. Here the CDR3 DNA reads TGTGCCAGCAGCTTATGGGTGGGTCACTCTGGAAACACCATATATTTT.

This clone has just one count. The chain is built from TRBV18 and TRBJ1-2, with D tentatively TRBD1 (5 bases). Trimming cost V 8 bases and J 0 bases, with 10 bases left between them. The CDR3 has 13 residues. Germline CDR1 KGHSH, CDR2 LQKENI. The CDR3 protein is CASTGGANYGYTF. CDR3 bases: TGTGCCAGCACAGGAGGAGCTAACTATGGCTACACCTTC.

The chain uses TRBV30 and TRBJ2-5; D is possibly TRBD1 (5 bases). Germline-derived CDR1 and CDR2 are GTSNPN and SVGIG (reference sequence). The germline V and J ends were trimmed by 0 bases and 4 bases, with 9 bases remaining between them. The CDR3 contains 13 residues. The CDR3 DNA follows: TGTGCCTGGAGTGTAATTCAGGGAGAGACCCAGTACTTC. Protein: CAWSVIQGETQYF.

CDR3 nucleotide sequence: TGTGCCAGCAGTGCCCGTCTGACTAGCGGAGAGCAGTTCTTC. This translates into CASSARLTSGEQFF. The rearrangement links TRBV25-1 to TRBJ2-1; 9 bases map to TRBD2. V lost 4 bases and J lost 10; bases outside the gene matches: 8. This CDR3 spans 14 amino acids. Germline V lookup: CDR1 MGHDK, CDR2 SYGVNS.

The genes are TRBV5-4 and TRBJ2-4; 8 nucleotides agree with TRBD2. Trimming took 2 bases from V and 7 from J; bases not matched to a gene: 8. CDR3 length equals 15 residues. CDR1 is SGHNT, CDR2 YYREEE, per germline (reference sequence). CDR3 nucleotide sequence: TGTGCCAGCAGCTTTCTGGGATCGGGGGGGAACATTCAGTACTTC. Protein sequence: CASSFLGSGGNIQYF.

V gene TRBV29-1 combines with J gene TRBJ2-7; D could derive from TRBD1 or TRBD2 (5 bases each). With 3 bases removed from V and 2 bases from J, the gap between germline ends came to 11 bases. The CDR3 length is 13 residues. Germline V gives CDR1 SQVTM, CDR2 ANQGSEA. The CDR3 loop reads CSVDEGTAYEQYF. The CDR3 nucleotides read TGCAGCGTTGATGAGGGGACGGCCTACGAGCAGTACTTC.

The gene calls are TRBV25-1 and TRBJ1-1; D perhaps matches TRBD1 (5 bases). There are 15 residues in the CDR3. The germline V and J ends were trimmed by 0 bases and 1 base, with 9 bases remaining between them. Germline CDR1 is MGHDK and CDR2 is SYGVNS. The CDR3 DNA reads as TGTGCCAGCAGTGAATATGCCGGGGCGAACACTGAAGCTTTCTTT. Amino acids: CASSEYAGANTEAFF.

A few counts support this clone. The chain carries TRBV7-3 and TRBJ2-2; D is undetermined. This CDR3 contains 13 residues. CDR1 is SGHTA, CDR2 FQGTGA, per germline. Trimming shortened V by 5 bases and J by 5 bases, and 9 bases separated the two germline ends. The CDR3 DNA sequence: TGTGCCAGCAGCCAGGTGGGGACCGGGGAGCTGTTTTTT. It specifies CASSQVGTGELFF.

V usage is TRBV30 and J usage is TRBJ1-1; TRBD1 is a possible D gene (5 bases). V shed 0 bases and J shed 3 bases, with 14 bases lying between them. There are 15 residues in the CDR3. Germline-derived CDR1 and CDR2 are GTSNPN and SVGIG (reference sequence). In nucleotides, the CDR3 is TGTGCCTGGAGTGTATCCCCAGGGAGGGACACTGAAGCTTTCTTT. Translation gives CAWSVSPGRDTEAFF.

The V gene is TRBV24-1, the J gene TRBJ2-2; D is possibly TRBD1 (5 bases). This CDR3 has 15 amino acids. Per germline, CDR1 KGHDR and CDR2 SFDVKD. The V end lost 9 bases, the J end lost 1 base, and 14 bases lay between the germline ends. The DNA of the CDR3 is TGTGCCACCCAGGGAAGGGTTGGGAACACCGGGGAGCTGTTTTTT. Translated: CATQGRVGNTGELFF.

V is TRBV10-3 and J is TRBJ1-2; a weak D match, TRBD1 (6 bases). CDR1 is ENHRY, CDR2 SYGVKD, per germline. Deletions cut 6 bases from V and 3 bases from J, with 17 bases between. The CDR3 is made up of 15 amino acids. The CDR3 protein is CAIREIRTADYGYTF. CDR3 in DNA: TGTGCCATCAGGGAGATCCGGACAGCAGACTATGGCTACACCTTC.